The 30 T cell receptor beta chains given below trace back to one sample, sequenced in a study of identical twins. TCRdb passed the 5' RACE reads through MiXCR, listing each CDR3 protein once. The sample holds about 890,000 distinct CDR3 sequences, 12% seen once. Separately, the same data were catalogued under a study of yellow fever vaccine responses in identical twins.

Sample: PBMCs. These receptors were taken from a woman aged 18-29 years in good health.

In its sample, this clonotype was seen a few times. The chain employs TRBV4-1 and TRBJ2-5; D unresolved. The CDR3 loop spans 14 amino acids. The germline CDR1 and CDR2 sequences are MGHRA and YSYEKL. The ends were cut back, 0 bases at V and 5 bases at J, with 10 bases in the middle. The CDR3 DNA reads as TGCGCCAGCAGCCAAGAACCAGGTCCGGAGACCCAGTACTTC. Translating gives CASSQEPGPETQYF.

This clonotype was seen at least ten times. The gene calls are TRBV12-3 or TRBV12-4 and TRBJ2-1; 12 bases map to TRBD2. Unmatched junction bases numbered 18, after V lost 1 base and J lost 8 bases. The CDR3 length is 20 residues. This CDR3 reads CASSLGWLAGGPGSVDEQFF. The CDR3 DNA follows: TGTGCCAGCAGTTTAGGGTGGCTAGCGGGAGGGCCGGGTTCTGTGGATGAGCAGTTCTTC.

The chain uses TRBV4-1 and TRBJ2-3; D is uncertain. Germline V CDR1 and CDR2: MGHRA, YSYEKL. The V end lost 2 bases, the J end lost 0 bases, and 15 bases lay between the germline ends. There are 17 residues in the CDR3. The CDR3, as DNA: TGCGCCAGCAGCCAATTTAGTTCGCCGAGTAGCACAGATACGCAGTATTTT. Amino acids: CASSQFSSPSSTDTQYF.

This chain connects TRBV19 to TRBJ2-4, with D possibly TRBD2 on 5 matching bases. This CDR3 comprises 17 residues. Trimming stripped 1 base from V and 8 bases from J, with 21 bases between. Germline loops: CDR1 LNHDA, CDR2 SQIVND (reference sequence). The CDR3 here is CASSIGAGDPGWHIQYF. DNA for the CDR3: TGTGCCAGTAGTATAGGGGCCGGAGACCCGGGGTGGCACATTCAGTACTTC.

In its sample, this clonotype was seen a few times. The chain has TRBV7-2 and TRBJ2-4; D ambiguous. Germline V gene sequence: CDR1 SGHTA, CDR2 FQGNSA. This CDR3 contains 16 residues. The V and J ends lost 5 bases and 2 bases respectively, with 16 bases between them. CDR3 coding DNA: TGTGCCAGCAGCCCCATCCACACAGACACCAAAAACATTCAGTACTTC. Protein sequence: CASSPIHTDTKNIQYF.

V and J are TRBV7-9 and TRBJ1-2; unclear D gene. Germline loops: CDR1 SEHNR, CDR2 FQNEAQ (reference sequence). CDR3 length: 15 amino acids. Trimming cost V 6 bases and J 2 bases, with 16 bases left between them. CDR3 protein: CASRPKAASNYGYTF. The DNA for the CDR3 is TGTGCCAGCAGGCCGAAGGCGGCGTCAAACTATGGCTACACCTTC.

CDR3 in amino acids: CSAPREYGNQPQHF. Here the CDR3 DNA reads TGCAGTGCCCCGAGGGAATATGGCAATCAGCCCCAGCATTTT. The chain uses TRBV20-1 and TRBJ1-5; D is unresolved. V lost 6 bases to trimming and J lost 2 bases, with 14 bases between them. CDR1 and CDR2 from the germline V gene are DFQATT and SNEGSKA (reference sequence). The CDR3 is 14 residues long.

The chain recombines TRBV10-3 with TRBJ1-2; TRBD1 might be the D (5 bases). V was pared by 3 bases and J by 1 base, with 15 bases between. This CDR3 is built from 16 residues. Germline CDR1 ENHRY, CDR2 SYGVKD. The CDR3 region is CAISDREGSFNYGYTF. DNA of the CDR3: TGTGCCATCAGTGACAGGGAGGGTAGCTTTAACTATGGCTACACCTTC.

The chain is built from TRBV5-1 and TRBJ2-2; 9 nucleotides align to TRBD1. The germline gives CDR1 SGHRS, CDR2 YFSETQ. This CDR3 is built from 17 residues. Trimming removed 2 bases from V and 8 bases from J; junction bases left unmatched: 13. The CDR3 loop reads CASSLQGAQNDFGELFF. DNA for the CDR3: TGCGCCAGCAGCTTACAGGGGGCGCAGAACGATTTTGGGGAGCTGTTTTTT.

This clonotype was observed many times. The rearrangement uses TRBV27 and TRBJ2-1, with D possibly being TRBD1 or TRBD2 (5 bases each). CDR3 length equals 14 residues. V lost 5 bases to trimming and J lost 10 bases, with 18 bases between them. The germline V gene encodes CDR1 MNHEY and CDR2 SMNVEV (reference sequence). The CDR3: CASSQGRRTEEQFF. For the CDR3, the DNA is TGTGCCAGCAGTCAGGGACGACGGACGGAGGAGCAGTTCTTC.

This clonotype appeared a few times. This sequence joins TRBV18 and TRBJ1-3, with D unresolved. The V gene's germline CDR1 is KGHSH and CDR2 LQKENI. This CDR3 has 14 amino acids. Trimming stripped 5 bases from V and 2 bases from J, with 10 bases between. In DNA, the CDR3 is TGTGCCAGCTCAGAGGGAAACGCTGGAAACACCATATATTTT. This codes for CASSEGNAGNTIYF.

The chain links TRBV9 to TRBJ2-7; perhaps TRBD2 as D (5 bases). The V end lost 3 bases, the J end lost 10 bases, and 20 bases lay between the germline ends. This CDR3 has 14 amino acids. Per the germline V gene, CDR1 is SGDLS and CDR2 is YYNGEE. The CDR3 here is CASSAEGERGIQYF. The CDR3 DNA follows: TGTGCCAGCAGCGCCGAGGGAGAAAGAGGTATTCAGTACTTC. The full variable domain, in which reference TRBV9 and TRBJ2-7 provide the parts outside the CDR3, is DSGVTQTPKHLITATGQRVTLRCSPRSGDLSVYWYQQSLDQGLQFLIQYYNGEERAKGNILERFSAQQFPDLHSELNLSSLELGDSALYFCASSAEGERGIQYFGPGTRLTVT.

This clonotype was seen just once. V is TRBV10-1 and J is TRBJ2-1; D assignment may be TRBD1 or TRBD2 (6 bases each). The germline V gene has CDR1 WNHNN and CDR2 SYGVQD (reference sequence). V shed 2 bases and J shed 7 bases, with 18 bases lying between them. The CDR3 is 16 amino acids. For the CDR3, the DNA is TGCGCCAGCAGTGAGATGGGGGGCGAAAGTCAAAATGAGCAGTTCTTC. Residues: CASSEMGGESQNEQFF.

The rearrangement links TRBV7-6 to TRBJ1-3, with D unresolved. CDR1 and CDR2 from the germline V gene are SGHVS and FNYEAQ. This CDR3 contains 15 residues. V lost 1 base to trimming and J lost 3 bases, with 10 bases between them. The CDR3 loop reads CASSLGAGFGNTIYF. CDR3 coding DNA: TGTGCCAGCAGCTTAGGAGCCGGGTTTGGAAACACCATATATTTT.

The J gene is TRBJ2-1, the V gene TRBV5-1, with a possible D match to TRBD2 (5 bases). Germline loops: CDR1 SGHRS, CDR2 YFSETQ. This CDR3 has 16 residues. The V end was cut by 0 bases, the J end by 3 bases, with 13 bases between. As DNA, the CDR3 is TGCGCCAGCAGCTTGGGGGGTACTCGGGGCTACAATGAGCAGTTCTTC. Protein product: CASSLGGTRGYNEQFF.

The rearrangement links TRBV6-1 to TRBJ1-5; 7 bases line up with TRBD1. Trimming removed 6 bases from V and 0 bases from J; junction bases left unmatched: 5. The germline CDR1 and CDR2 sequences are MNHNS and SASEGT. The CDR3 runs 15 residues. CDR3 sequence reads: CASSQGQYSNQPQHF. Here the CDR3 DNA reads TGTGCCAGCAGCCAGGGACAGTATAGCAATCAGCCCCAGCATTTT.

This clonotype has only a few counts. The chain carries TRBV29-1 and TRBJ1-5; D not resolved. V was clipped by 4 bases and J by 1 base, with 8 bases between them. The CDR3 consists of 13 residues. The germline V gene encodes CDR1 SQVTM and CDR2 ANQGSEA. This chain's CDR3 is CSVAGSSNQPQHF. The CDR3 coding sequence is TGCAGCGTTGCTGGGTCCAGCAATCAGCCCCAGCATTTT.

V is TRBV5-1 and J is TRBJ2-2; 12 bases fit TRBD2. Germline-derived CDR1 and CDR2 are SGHRS and YFSETQ. CDR3 length equals 16 residues. J lost 3 bases, V lost 5 bases, and 5 bases had no gene match. The CDR3 DNA reads TGCGCCAGCAGGTCGACTAGCGGGAGTTACACCGGGGAGCTGTTTTTT. Translating gives CASRSTSGSYTGELFF.

The chain joins TRBV5-4 to TRBJ2-3, with D uncertain. This CDR3 has 12 residues. Trimming removed 2 bases from V and 5 bases from J, with 6 bases in between. From germline, CDR1 is SGHNT and CDR2 YYREEE (reference sequence). The CDR3 loop is CASSFPQDTQYF. DNA of the CDR3: TGTGCCAGCAGCTTCCCCCAAGATACGCAGTATTTT.

The rearrangement joins TRBV6-1 to TRBJ2-7; D gene unclear. The germline V gene has CDR1 MNHNS and CDR2 SASEGT. Trimming stripped 2 bases from V and 3 bases from J, with 8 bases between. The CDR3 has 13 residues. CDR3 amino acids: CASSEFGGYEQYV. CDR3 sequence (DNA): TGTGCCAGCAGTGAATTTGGTGGCTACGAGCAGTACGTC.

The J gene is TRBJ1-5, the V gene TRBV6-1; D remains ambiguous. CDR3 size: 13 residues. Trimming cost V 8 bases and J 3 bases, with 11 bases left between them. CDR1 is MNHNS, CDR2 SASEGT, per germline. The CDR3 loop is CASRALNNQPQHF. The CDR3 DNA is TGTGCCAGCCGGGCCCTCAACAATCAGCCCCAGCATTTT.

A few counts support this clonotype. The J gene is TRBJ2-7, the V gene TRBV5-6; D is possibly TRBD2 (6 bases). V dropped 0 bases and J dropped 3 bases, with 10 bases sitting between them. The CDR3 has 14 amino acids. Germline V gives CDR1 SGHDT, CDR2 YYEEEE. CDR3: CASSLVGLVYEQYF. CDR3 DNA sequence: TGTGCCAGCAGCTTGGTGGGACTGGTCTACGAGCAGTACTTC.

This clonotype occurred many times. The chain couples TRBV24-1 to TRBJ1-5; 9 nucleotides align to TRBD1. The CDR3 totals 15 residues. With 9 bases clipped from V and 5 bases from J, the junction kept 10 bases outside the gene matches. Germline loops: CDR1 KGHDR, CDR2 SFDVKD. The CDR3 spells CATRQGTGNDQPQHF. In DNA, the CDR3 is TGTGCCACCCGCCAGGGGACAGGGAACGATCAGCCCCAGCATTTT.

The sample holds many counts of this clonotype. The chain recombines TRBV4-1 with TRBJ2-2; possibly TRBD1 for D (5 bases). The germline V gene encodes CDR1 MGHRA and CDR2 YSYEKL. The CDR3 totals 15 residues. Trimming took 1 base from V and 4 from J, leaving 10 bases between them. The CDR3 reads CASSQVQGSTGELFF. In DNA, the CDR3 is TGCGCCAGCAGCCAAGTGCAGGGCTCCACCGGGGAGCTGTTTTTT.

The chain recombines TRBV18 with TRBJ2-1; 10 bases line up with TRBD2. The CDR3 is made up of 17 amino acids. Germline-derived CDR1 and CDR2 are KGHSH and LQKENI. With V trimmed by 6 bases and J by 5 bases, 13 bases remained unmatched. DNA of the CDR3: TGTGCCAGCTCTCGTAGGACTAGCGGATTAAAAAACAATGAGCAGTTCTTC. This sequence encodes CASSRRTSGLKNNEQFF.

The V gene is TRBV24-1, the J gene TRBJ2-1, with D possibly TRBD1 on 5 matching bases. The CDR3 has 15 residues. V was trimmed by 2 bases and J by 6 bases, leaving 13 bases between them. The germline gives CDR1 KGHDR, CDR2 SFDVKD. DNA of the CDR3: TGTGCCACCAGTGATTCGACAGCCCCCGGCAATGAGCAGTTCTTC. Amino acids: CATSDSTAPGNEQFF.

In its sample, this clonotype was seen many times. The chain uses TRBV28 and TRBJ2-5, with D possibly matching TRBD1 (6 bases). Germline V gene lookup returns CDR1 MDHEN and CDR2 SYDVKM. The CDR3 covers 13 residues. Between the trimmed V and J ends, which lost 6 bases and 0 bases, there was a span of 8 bases. The CDR3 is CASRGDNQETQYF. Written as DNA, the CDR3 is TGTGCCAGCAGGGGGGACAACCAAGAGACCCAGTACTTC.

This clonotype was seen more than once but under ten times. This chain uses TRBV7-9 with TRBJ1-2; possibly TRBD1 for D (5 bases). Germline V lookup: CDR1 SEHNR, CDR2 FQNEAQ (reference sequence). Trimming stripped 5 bases from V and 4 bases from J, with 17 bases between. This CDR3 is 15 amino acids long. CDR3 region: CASSTGPAAGYGYTF. In DNA form, the CDR3 reads TGTGCCAGCAGCACGGGACCCGCCGCGGGCTATGGCTACACCTTC.

This clonotype has more than one count but fewer than ten. The V and J genes are TRBV5-1 and TRBJ2-1; D gene ambiguous. There are 15 residues in the CDR3. Trimming shortened V by 2 bases and J by 4 bases, and 13 bases separated the two germline ends. The V gene's germline CDR1 is SGHRS and CDR2 YFSETQ. The CDR3 coding sequence is TGCGCCAGCAGCTTCTATAAGGGTGGGTACAATGAGCAGTTCTTC. Translation gives CASSFYKGGYNEQFF.

The V and J genes are TRBV2 and TRBJ2-3; no clear D gene. The germline V and J ends were trimmed by 1 base and 2 bases, with 10 bases remaining between them. The CDR3 length is 15 residues. Germline-derived CDR1 and CDR2 are SNHLY and FYNNEI. CDR3 nucleotides: TGTGCCAGCAGTGAAGACTTCTTTTTCACAGATACGCAGTATTTT. Translation: CASSEDFFFTDTQYF.